Described below is a single T cell receptor beta chain sequence and its context. V was pared by 0 bases and J by 1 base, with 16 bases between. The CDR3 is made up of 17 amino acids. Looked up from germline, CDR1 is SGHRS and CDR2 is YFSETQ. This sample was included in a study of blood T cell repertoires in COVID-19. Study overall: There were acute and convalescent COVID-19 samples, and they came from the United States, Italy and Spain. From T cells, B-cell-depleted T cells, or PBMCs came the material, which was cDNA or gDNA.

Data came from immunoSEQ multiplex PCR; TCRdb stores just in-frame clones and leaves some out. The sample holds some 200,000 clones, roughly 80% seen once. Each participant's cohort was designated according to participant-reported clinical history. Individuals in the exposed group had encountered a COVID-19 case within 2 weeks preceding study entry. The sample consisted of PBMCs or T cells enriched from blood (not recorded which). The clonotype comes from a woman aged 45-60 years who had been exposed to COVID-19. The V call is TRBV5-1, the J call TRBJ1-1; D is perhaps TRBD1 (5 bases). CDR3 sequence (DNA): TGCGCCAGCAGCTTGGCCGCGGCAGGGCCACAGAACACTGAAGCTTTCTTT. Protein sequence: CASSLAAAGPQNTEAFF.